The 12 T cell receptor beta chains reported below all come from one sample, sequenced in a study of T cells and Merkel cell carcinoma outcomes. Sequencing was performed with immunoSEQ multiplex PCR; in TCRdb, only in-frame clones are kept and a portion is missing. The data contain about 9,200 clones, around 84% of them singletons. Sequencing was carried out using tumor tissue from Merkel cell carcinoma. Source of these receptors: a human donor with Merkel cell carcinoma.

The V gene is TRBV5-1, the J gene TRBJ2-3; 7 bases fit TRBD2. Per germline, CDR1 SGHRS and CDR2 YFSETQ. The CDR3 length is 17 residues. Trimming removed 4 bases from V and 5 bases from J; junction bases left unmatched: 16. Here the CDR3 reads CASSTSGGRGSKDTQYF. In nucleotides, the CDR3 is TGCGCCAGCAGCACGTCAGGAGGGCGGGGGTCAAAAGATACGCAGTATTTT. Supplemented by reference TRBV5-1 and TRBJ2-3, the full variable domain reads KAGVTQTPRYLIKTRGQQVTLSCSPISGHRSVSWYQQTPGQGLQFLFEYFSETQRNKGNFPGRFSGRQFSNSRSEMNVSTLELGDSALYLCASSTSGGRGSKDTQYFGPGTRLTVL.

The chain uses TRBV5-6 and TRBJ2-7; D is possibly TRBD1 or TRBD2 (5 bases each). Trimming took 3 bases from V and 7 from J, leaving 17 bases between them. The germline V gene has CDR1 SGHDT and CDR2 YYEEEE. The CDR3 sequence is 14 residues long. This chain's CDR3 is CASSSPGRLSEQYF. CDR3 bases: TGTGCCAGCAGCTCGCCGGGACGGCTCTCGGAGCAGTACTTC.

This chain joins TRBV7-2 and TRBJ2-7, with 7 bases fitting TRBD2. CDR3 size: 13 residues. J was trimmed by 6 bases and V by 4 bases; bases with no gene match: 6. Germline loops: CDR1 SGHTA, CDR2 FQGNSA. The CDR3, as DNA: TGTGCCAGCAGCTCCCGACTAGCAGGCGAGCAGTACTTC. This encodes CASSSRLAGEQYF. Supplemented by reference TRBV7-2 and TRBJ2-7, the full variable domain reads GAGVSQSPSNKVTEKGKDVELRCDPISGHTALYWYRQSLGQGLEFLIYFQGNSAPDKSGLPSDRFSAERTGGSVSTLTIQRTQQEDSAVYLCASSSRLAGEQYFGPGTRLTVT.

This clone was detected once. The chain joins TRBV18 to TRBJ1-4, with D tentatively TRBD1 (5 bases). The CDR3 length is 15 residues. Germline loops: CDR1 KGHSH, CDR2 LQKENI. Trimming left V 5 bases short and J 8 bases short, with 18 bases between. CDR3 bases: TGTGCCAGCTCAGCCGACAGACCAGGGAGGGAAAAACTGTTTTTT. Encoded protein: CASSADRPGREKLFF.

The chain carries TRBV18 and TRBJ2-2; D uncertain. Deletions cut 3 bases from V and 0 bases from J, with 5 bases between. This CDR3 comprises 14 residues. Germline loops: CDR1 KGHSH, CDR2 LQKENI. The CDR3 DNA reads TGTGCCAGCTCACCGTCGCCGAACACCGGGGAGCTGTTTTTT. Its protein product is CASSPSPNTGELFF.

Turning to this clone: At one end, the junction sequence differs from germline, possibly due to a read error. In DNA form, the CDR3 reads TGTACCAGCAGCTTATTGTCAGACGCGAATACGCAGTATTTT. It is translated as CTSSLLSDANTQYF. The chain is built from TRBV7-8 and TRBJ2-3, with D unclear. This CDR3 contains 14 residues. Germline assignment: CDR1 SGHVS and CDR2 FQNEAQ.

The rearrangement uses TRBV19 and TRBJ1-5, with D unclear. The V end lost 5 bases, the J end lost 6 bases, and 14 bases lay between the germline ends. The CDR3 length is 14 residues. Germline loops: CDR1 LNHDA, CDR2 SQIVND (reference sequence). The CDR3 is CASSFLNVPQPQHF. DNA of the CDR3: TGTGCCAGTAGTTTCCTGAACGTTCCTCAGCCCCAGCATTTT. Full variable domain (missing parts from reference TRBV19 and TRBJ1-5): DGGITQSPKYLFRKEGQNVTLSCEQNLNHDAMYWYRQDPGQGLRLIYYSQIVNDFQKGDIAEGYSVSREKKESFPLTVTSAQKNPTAFYLCASSFLNVPQPQHFGDGTRLSIL.

The V call is TRBV6-1, the J call TRBJ1-2, with D unclear. Trimming pared 2 bases from V and 2 bases from J, leaving 3 bases between. Germline CDR1 is MNHNS and CDR2 is SASEGT. This CDR3 spans 12 amino acids. The CDR3 DNA sequence: TGTGCCAGCAGTGAAAGGAACTATGGCTACACCTTC. It translates to CASSERNYGYTF.

Remarks on this clone: Relative to the germline gene, one junction end is altered; a read error may explain this. V gene TRBV5-1 combines with J gene TRBJ2-1, with TRBD2 identical over 7 bases. Germline V lookup: CDR1 SGHRS, CDR2 YFSETQ. The length of the CDR3 is 12 residues. CDR3 region: CASSPGEGIGLF. CDR3 nucleotide sequence: TGCGCCAGCAGCCCCGGGGAGGGTATAGGGCTCTTC.

The genes are TRBV9 and TRBJ1-6, with 7 positions matching TRBD1. J lost 10 bases, V lost 0 bases, and 7 bases had no gene match. There are 15 residues in the CDR3. The germline V gene has CDR1 SGDLS and CDR2 YYNGEE. In nucleotides, the CDR3 is TGTGCCAGCAGCGTAGAGACAGGGTGGGGATCACCCCTCCACTTT. Translated, it gives CASSVETGWGSPLHF.

This clone was seen only a few times. The DNA of the CDR3 is TGTGCCAGCAGCTTGGGGGGGCGCGTAGAGACCCAGTACTTC. Translating gives CASSLGGRVETQYF. The chain combines TRBV5-6 with TRBJ2-5; the D gene is possibly TRBD1 (6 bases). This CDR3 has 14 amino acids. Trimming shortened V by 0 bases and J by 4 bases, and 10 bases separated the two germline ends. From germline, CDR1 is SGHDT and CDR2 YYEEEE.

V gene TRBV18 combines with J gene TRBJ2-3, with TRBD2 matching 10 bases. V trimming: 6 bases; J trimming: 2 bases; junction bases outside the gene matches: 2. The CDR3 contains 14 residues. CDR1 is KGHSH, CDR2 LQKENI, per germline. The CDR3 sequence: CASSTSGTTDTQYF. For the CDR3, the DNA is TGTGCCAGCTCTACTAGCGGGACCACAGATACGCAGTATTTT.